This T cell receptor (beta chain) was retrieved from a study of blood T cell repertoires in COVID-19. Here immunoSEQ multiplex PCR was the method, and the copy in TCRdb shows in-frame clones only, minus some. The table shows about 78,000 clones, with over 75% occurring only once. Germline V CDR1 and CDR2: SGHRS, YFSETQ. The CDR3 loop spans 15 amino acids. J gave up 6 bases and V 2 bases, and 6 bases lay outside the gene matches. V and J are TRBV5-1 and TRBJ2-1, with 9 bases fitting TRBD2. Material: peripheral blood. The source of this sequence is a human donor in a cohort sampled during active COVID-19. Here the CDR3 DNA reads TGCGCCAGCAGCTTCGGCGGGGGGGCCGGCAATGAGCAGTTCTTC. This translates into CASSFGGGAGNEQFF.